This TCR beta chain was sequenced in a study of vaccination effects on CD4 cells after COVID-19. Study results and limitations: Long after vaccination, the clones induced by infection and by vaccine shrank markedly in size.

Sequencing followed a ViraFEST assay step that expanded antigen-specific CD4+ T cells with viral peptide pools. Between days 10 and 11 of culture, CD4+ T cells were separated out. The healthy vaccine recipients, who had no prior SARS-CoV-2 infection, showed negative nucleocapsid antibodies. This clone was seen a handful of times. The antigen remains unidentified. The germline CDR1 and CDR2 sequences are DFQATT and SNEGSKA (reference sequence). The J segment lost 7 bases and the V segment lost 5 bases, leaving 0 bases of the junction unmatched. The CDR3 is 11 residues long. The table came from immunoSEQ multiplex PCR; TCRdb's copy has only in-frame clones and leaves some out. This sample has under 30,000 clones, with roughly 73% found just once.

The chain couples TRBV20-1 to TRBJ1-4; 8 nucleotides agree with TRBD1. The input for sequencing was CD4+ T cells from PBMCs cultured with HCoV-NL63 spike peptides, taken before COVID-19 vaccination. The sequence was collected from a human donor who received a COVID-19 vaccine. The CDR3 DNA reads TGCAGTGCTGACAGGGGTGAAAAACTGTTTTTT. This encodes CSADRGEKLFF.